The clone carrying this T cell receptor (beta chain) was recorded at least ten times. Its antigen is still unknown. Germline V gene data show CDR1 as LNHDA and CDR2 as SQIVND (reference sequence). The CDR3 is 15 residues long. V dropped 10 bases and J dropped 3; count of bases not matched to a gene: 9. This specimen comes from a study of T cell repertoires in cytomegalovirus infection. TCRdb itself ran the reads through MiXCR, one entry per CDR3 protein. The data hold about 140,000 distinct CDR3 sequences, with about 6.5% observed a single time. Study results and limitations: What dominated the ex vivo response were HLA-C-restricted CMV-specific TCR beta clonotypes.

The sequence derives from a human donor in good health (CMV status not recorded). Some clones in this sample may be carry-over from other donors' samples. The sequenced material came from PBMCs. The chain employs TRBV19 and TRBJ1-5; TRBD1 matches at 10 bases. This CDR3 reads CATGGQGGFNQPQHF. The CDR3 DNA reads TGTGCCACCGGCGGACAGGGGGGATTCAATCAGCCCCAGCATTTT.